This TCR beta chain derives from a study of T-cell reconstitution after alpha-beta-depleted transplantation in children. Unique molecular identifiers were used in preparing the TCRbeta library. Each CDR3 protein gets one entry after TCRdb re-called the PCR reads with MiXCR. Among over 200,000 distinct CDR3 sequences listed, over 15% were seen once. On this clonotype itself: Its antigen is still unknown.

Germline V gene lookup returns CDR1 LGHNA and CDR2 YSLEER. The CDR3 sequence is 13 residues long. V lost 2 bases to trimming and J lost 4 bases, with 8 bases between them. Broader study findings: Newly generated T cells supplied most T-cell counts and diversity one year post-transplant. Where some patients showed high TCRbeta diversity at day 60, it came from recipient T cells and thymic progenitors that had survived. The study reportedly traced alpha-beta T cells about two months after transplant to several hundred expanded graft clones.

The sequence was obtained from a male patient between 2 and 15 years old who had a stem cell transplant for acute lymphoblastic leukemia, so the T cells may come from the graft donor. Specimen: PBMCs, mostly from graft donor cells, collected 360 days after TCRalphabeta/CD19-depleted stem cell transplant. This chain connects TRBV4-3 to TRBJ1-1; no clear D. Here the CDR3 reads CASSQLMGTEAFF. The CDR3, as DNA: TGCGCCAGCAGCCAACTAATGGGCACTGAAGCTTTCTTT.